This T cell receptor beta chain was sequenced for a study of T cells in Graves' hyperthyroidism and ophthalmopathy. Study-wide results and limits: A median around six months before onset, the model predicted ophthalmopathy.

What was amplified from RNA transcripts were TCR beta CDR3 regions. HTBI primers were the set used in a first-round RT-PCR of the TCR CDR3. TCRdb reprocessed the multiplex PCR reads via MiXCR and lists one record per CDR3 protein. The data show about 360,000 distinct CDR3 sequences, 13% seen once. This clonotype has a count of ten or more. Its specificity is not known. Fresh peripheral blood, around 10 ml, yielded the PBMCs. CDR3 size: 14 residues. The V gene's germline CDR1 is SNHLY and CDR2 FYNNEI. J lost 2 bases, V lost 8 bases, and 8 bases had no gene match. This sequence originates from a young woman with Graves' hyperthyroidism. V gene TRBV2 combines with J gene TRBJ2-5, with 7 bases matching TRBD1. Material for sequencing was blood. The CDR3: CASDAGTVQETQYF. The CDR3 DNA reads as TGTGCCAGCGACGCCGGGACAGTACAAGAGACCCAGTACTTC.